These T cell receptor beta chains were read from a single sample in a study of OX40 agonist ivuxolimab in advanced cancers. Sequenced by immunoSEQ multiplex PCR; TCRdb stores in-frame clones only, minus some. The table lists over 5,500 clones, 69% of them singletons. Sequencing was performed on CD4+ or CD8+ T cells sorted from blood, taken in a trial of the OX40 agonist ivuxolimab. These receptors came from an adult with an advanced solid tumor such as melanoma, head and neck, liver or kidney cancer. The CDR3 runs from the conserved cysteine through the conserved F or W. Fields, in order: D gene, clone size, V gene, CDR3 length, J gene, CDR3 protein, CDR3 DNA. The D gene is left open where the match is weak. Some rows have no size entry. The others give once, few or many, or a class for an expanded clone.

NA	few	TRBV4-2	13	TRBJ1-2	CASSQDGGFGYTF	TGTGCCAGCAGCCAAGATGGAGGGTTTGGCTACACCTTC
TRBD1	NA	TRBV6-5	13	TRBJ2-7	CASNGQGSYEQYF	TGTGCCAGCAATGGACAGGGAAGCTACGAGCAGTACTTC
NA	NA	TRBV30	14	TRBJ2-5	CAWKWASQGETQYF	TGTGCCTGGAAATGGGCGAGCCAGGGTGAGACCCAGTACTTC
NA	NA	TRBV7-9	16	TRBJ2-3	CASSPGRDANADTQYF	TGTGCCAGCAGCCCGGGAAGGGACGCCAACGCAGATACGCAGTATTTT
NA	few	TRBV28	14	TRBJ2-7	CASSQQAFTGEQYF	TGTGCCAGCAGTCAACAGGCCTTTACTGGCGAGCAGTACTTC
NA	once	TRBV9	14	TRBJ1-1	CASSGVSENTEAFF	TGTGCCAGCAGCGGCGTATCAGAGAACACTGAAGCTTTCTTT
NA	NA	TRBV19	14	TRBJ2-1	CASSISPGAYEQFF	TGTGCCAGTAGTATATCCCCTGGTGCATATGAGCAGTTCTTC
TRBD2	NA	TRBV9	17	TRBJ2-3	CASSVPRLAGPTDTQYF	TGTGCCAGCAGCGTACCCCGACTAGCGGGGCCCACAGATACGCAGTATTTT
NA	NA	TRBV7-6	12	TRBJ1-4	CASSWTNEKLFF	TGTGCCAGCAGCTGGACCAATGAAAAACTGTTTTTT
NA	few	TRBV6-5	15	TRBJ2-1	CASSLQGTGYNEQFF	TGTGCCAGCAGCCTACAGGGCACGGGATACAATGAGCAGTTCTTC
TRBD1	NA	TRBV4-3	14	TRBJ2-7	CASSQGTGKYEQYF	TGCGCCAGCAGCCAGGGGACAGGGAAGTACGAGCAGTACTTC
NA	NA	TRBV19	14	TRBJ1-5	CASSIWTGDQPQHF	TGTGCCAGTAGTATTTGGACGGGCGATCAGCCCCAGCATTTT
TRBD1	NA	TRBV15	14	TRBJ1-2	CATSRDGTAYGYTF	TGTGCCACCAGCAGAGATGGGACAGCCTATGGCTACACCTTC
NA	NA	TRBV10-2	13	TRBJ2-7	CASSDLAGYEQYF	TGCGCCAGCAGTGACCTAGCTGGGTACGAGCAGTACTTC
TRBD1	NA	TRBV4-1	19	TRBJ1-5	CASSQKATGTAGYDQPQHF	TGCGCCAGCAGCCAAAAAGCTACCGGGACAGCCGGATATGATCAGCCCCAGCATTTT
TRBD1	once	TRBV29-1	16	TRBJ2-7	CSVEDPGTGGGYEQYF	TGCAGCGTTGAAGATCCTGGGACAGGGGGCGGCTACGAGCAGTACTTC
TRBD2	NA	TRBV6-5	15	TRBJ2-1	CASSTGTSVYNEQFF	TGTGCCAGCAGTACGGGGACTAGCGTCTACAATGAGCAGTTCTTC
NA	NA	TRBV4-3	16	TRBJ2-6	CASSQDSSSGANVLTF	TGCGCCAGCAGCCAAGATAGCAGCTCTGGGGCCAACGTCCTGACTTTC
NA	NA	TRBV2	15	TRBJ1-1	CASSDVHRENTEAFF	TGTGCCAGCAGTGATGTACACAGGGAGAACACTGAAGCTTTCTTT
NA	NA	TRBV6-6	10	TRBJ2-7	CASRGGEQYF	TGTGCCTCTCGAGGGGGGGAGCAGTACTTC
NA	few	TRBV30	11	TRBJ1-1	CAWGENTEAFF	TGTGCCTGGGGGGAAAACACTGAAGCTTTCTTT
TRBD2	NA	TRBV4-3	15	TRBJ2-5	CASSQGGGGGETQYF	TGCGCCAGCAGCCAAGGCGGTGGGGGGGGAGAGACCCAGTACTTC
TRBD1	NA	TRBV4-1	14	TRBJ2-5	CASSYTGGEETQYF	TGCGCCAGCAGCTATACAGGGGGAGAGGAGACCCAGTACTTC
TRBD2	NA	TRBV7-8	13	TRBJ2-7	CASSTSGGYEQYF	TGTGCCAGCAGCACTAGCGGGGGGTACGAGCAGTACTTC
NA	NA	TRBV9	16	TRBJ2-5	CASSPFKSALGETQYF	TGTGCCAGCAGCCCTTTCAAATCGGCCTTGGGAGAGACCCAGTACTTC
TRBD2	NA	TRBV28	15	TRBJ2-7	CASSILLAGGDEQYF	TGTGCCAGCAGTATCCTACTAGCGGGAGGCGACGAGCAGTACTTC
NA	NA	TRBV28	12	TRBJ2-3	CATSADADTQYF	TGTGCCACCTCGGCGGACGCGGATACGCAGTATTTT
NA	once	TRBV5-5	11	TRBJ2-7	CASSITAEQYF	TGTGCCAGCAGCATTACAGCCGAGCAGTACTTC
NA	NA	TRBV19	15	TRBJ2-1	CASSIISEDYNEQFF	TGTGCCAGTAGTATAATAAGCGAGGACTACAATGAGCAGTTCTTC
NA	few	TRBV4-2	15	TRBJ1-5	CASSLTIDSNQPQHF	TGTGCCAGCAGCCTCACTATTGATAGCAATCAGCCCCAGCATTTT
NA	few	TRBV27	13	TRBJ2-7	CASSLADSYEQYF	TGTGCCAGCAGTTTGGCCGACTCTTACGAGCAGTACTTC
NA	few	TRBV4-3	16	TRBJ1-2	CASSQDIRAGTYGYTF	TGCGCCAGCAGCCAAGACATAAGGGCAGGAACCTATGGCTACACCTTC
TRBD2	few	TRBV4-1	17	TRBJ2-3	CASSQAGSGRAFDTQYF	TGCGCCAGCAGCCAAGCGGGGAGCGGGAGGGCCTTTGATACGCAGTATTTT
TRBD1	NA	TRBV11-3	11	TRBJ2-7	CASRGQIEQYF	TGTGCCAGCAGGGGACAGATCGAGCAGTACTTC
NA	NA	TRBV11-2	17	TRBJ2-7	CASSLDRGHKLPYEQYF	TGTGCCAGCAGCTTAGATCGAGGGCACAAACTGCCCTACGAGCAGTACTTC
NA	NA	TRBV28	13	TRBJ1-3	CASSTGSGNTIYF	TGTGCCAGCAGTACGGGCTCTGGAAACACCATATATTTT
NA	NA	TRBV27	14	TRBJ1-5	CASSLGQGNQPQHF	TGTGCCAGCAGTTTGGGGCAGGGCAATCAGCCCCAGCATTTT
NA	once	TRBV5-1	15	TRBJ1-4	CASSLDSGTNEKLFF	TGCGCCAGCAGCTTGGACAGTGGAACTAATGAAAAACTGTTTTTT
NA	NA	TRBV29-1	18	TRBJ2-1	CSVEDLLREQPSYNEQFF	TGCAGCGTTGAAGACCTCCTACGGGAGCAACCCTCCTACAATGAGCAGTTCTTC
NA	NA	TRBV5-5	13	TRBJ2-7	CASSLSTYYEQYF	TGTGCCAGCAGCTTGTCGACCTACTACGAGCAGTACTTC
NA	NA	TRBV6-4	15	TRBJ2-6	CASSVDSSGANVLTF	TGTGCCAGCAGTGTAGATAGCTCTGGGGCCAACGTCCTGACTTTC
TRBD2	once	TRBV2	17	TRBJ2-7	CASSEFGLAGTPYEQYF	TGTGCCAGCAGTGAATTCGGGCTAGCGGGGACTCCCTACGAGCAGTACTTC
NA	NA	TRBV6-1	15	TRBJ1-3	CASSGLGLSGNTIYF	TGTGCCAGCAGTGGGCTTGGCCTCTCTGGAAACACCATATATTTT
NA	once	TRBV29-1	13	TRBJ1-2	CSVEEVRVYGYTF	TGCAGCGTTGAAGAAGTTCGGGTCTATGGCTACACCTTC
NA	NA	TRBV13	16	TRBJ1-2	CASSLGRGRGGYGYTF	TGTGCCAGCAGCTTAGGGCGGGGCCGGGGAGGATATGGCTACACCTTC